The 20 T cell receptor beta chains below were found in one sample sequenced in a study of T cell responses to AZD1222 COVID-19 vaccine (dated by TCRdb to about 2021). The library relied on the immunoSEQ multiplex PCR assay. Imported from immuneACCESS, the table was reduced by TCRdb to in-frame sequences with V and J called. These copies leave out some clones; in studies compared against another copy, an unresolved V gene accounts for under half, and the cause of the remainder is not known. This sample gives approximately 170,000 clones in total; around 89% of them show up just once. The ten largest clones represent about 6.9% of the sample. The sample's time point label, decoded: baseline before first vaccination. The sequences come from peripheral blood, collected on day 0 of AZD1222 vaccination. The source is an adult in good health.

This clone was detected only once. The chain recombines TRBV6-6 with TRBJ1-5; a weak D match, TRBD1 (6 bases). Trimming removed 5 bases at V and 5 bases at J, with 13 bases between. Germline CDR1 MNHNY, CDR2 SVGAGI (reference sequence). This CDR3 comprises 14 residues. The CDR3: CASSPQQGYQPQHF. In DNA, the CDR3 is TGTGCCAGCAGTCCCCAACAGGGTTATCAGCCCCAGCATTTT.

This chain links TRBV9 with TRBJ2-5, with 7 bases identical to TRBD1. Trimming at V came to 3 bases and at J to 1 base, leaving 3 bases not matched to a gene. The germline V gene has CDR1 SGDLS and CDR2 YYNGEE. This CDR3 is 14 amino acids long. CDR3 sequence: CASSARTGQETQYF. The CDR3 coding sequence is TGTGCCAGCAGCGCCCGGACAGGCCAAGAGACCCAGTACTTC.

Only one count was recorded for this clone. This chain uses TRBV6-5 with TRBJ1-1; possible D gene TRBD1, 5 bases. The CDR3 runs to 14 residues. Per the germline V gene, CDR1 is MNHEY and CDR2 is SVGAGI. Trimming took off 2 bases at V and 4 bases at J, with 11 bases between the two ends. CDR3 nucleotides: TGTGCCAGCAGTTACGCGGAAGGGGCCACTGAAGCTTTCTTT. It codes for CASSYAEGATEAFF.

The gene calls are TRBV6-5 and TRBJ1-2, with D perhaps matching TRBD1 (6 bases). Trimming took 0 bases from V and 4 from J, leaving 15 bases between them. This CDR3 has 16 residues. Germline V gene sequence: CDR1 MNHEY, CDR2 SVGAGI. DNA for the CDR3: TGTGCCAGCAGTTACTCGATAGGGGGGGAGTTCTATGGCTACACCTTC. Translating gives CASSYSIGGEFYGYTF.

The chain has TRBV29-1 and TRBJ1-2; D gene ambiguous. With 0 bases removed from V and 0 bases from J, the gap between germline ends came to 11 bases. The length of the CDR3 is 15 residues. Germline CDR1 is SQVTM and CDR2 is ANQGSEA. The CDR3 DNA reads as TGCAGCGTTGAAGATTATCCGGGAGCTAACTATGGCTACACCTTC. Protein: CSVEDYPGANYGYTF.

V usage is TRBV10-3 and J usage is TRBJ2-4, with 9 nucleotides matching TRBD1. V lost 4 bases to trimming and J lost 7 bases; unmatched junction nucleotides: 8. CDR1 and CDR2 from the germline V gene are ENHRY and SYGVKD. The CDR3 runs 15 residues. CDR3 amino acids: CAISADRGLGNIQYF. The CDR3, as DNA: TGTGCCATCAGTGCTGACAGGGGGTTGGGGAACATTCAGTACTTC.

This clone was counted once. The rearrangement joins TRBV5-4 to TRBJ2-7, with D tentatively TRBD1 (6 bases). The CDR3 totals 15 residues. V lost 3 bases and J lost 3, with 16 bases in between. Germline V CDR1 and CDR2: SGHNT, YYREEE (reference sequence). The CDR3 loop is CASSSSGTKVYEQYV. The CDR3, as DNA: TGTGCCAGCAGCTCATCCGGGACAAAAGTCTACGAGCAGTACGTC.

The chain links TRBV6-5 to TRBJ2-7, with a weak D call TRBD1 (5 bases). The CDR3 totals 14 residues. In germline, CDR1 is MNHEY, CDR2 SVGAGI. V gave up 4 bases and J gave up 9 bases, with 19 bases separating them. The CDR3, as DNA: TGTGCCAGCAGTTTGTCAGACAGCCTTCTGTCGCAGTACGTC. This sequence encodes CASSLSDSLLSQYV.

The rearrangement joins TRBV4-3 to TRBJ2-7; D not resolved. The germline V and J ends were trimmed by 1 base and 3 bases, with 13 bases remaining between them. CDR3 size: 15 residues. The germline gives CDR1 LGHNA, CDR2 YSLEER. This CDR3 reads CASSQGLEVFYEQYF. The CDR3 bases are TGCGCCAGCAGCCAAGGATTAGAGGTTTTCTACGAGCAGTACTTC.

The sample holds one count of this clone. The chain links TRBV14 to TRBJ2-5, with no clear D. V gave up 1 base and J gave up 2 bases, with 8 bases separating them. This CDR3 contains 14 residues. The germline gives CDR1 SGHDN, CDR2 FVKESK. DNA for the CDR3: TGTGCCAGCAGCCAAGGAACCCTTCAAGAGACCCAGTACTTC. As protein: CASSQGTLQETQYF.

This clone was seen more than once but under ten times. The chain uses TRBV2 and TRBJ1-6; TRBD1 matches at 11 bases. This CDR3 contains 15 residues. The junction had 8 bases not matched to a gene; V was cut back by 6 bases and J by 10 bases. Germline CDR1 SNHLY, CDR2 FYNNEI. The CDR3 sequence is CASRRPGQGDSPLHF. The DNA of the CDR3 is TGTGCCAGCAGGAGACCGGGACAGGGGGACTCACCCCTCCACTTT.

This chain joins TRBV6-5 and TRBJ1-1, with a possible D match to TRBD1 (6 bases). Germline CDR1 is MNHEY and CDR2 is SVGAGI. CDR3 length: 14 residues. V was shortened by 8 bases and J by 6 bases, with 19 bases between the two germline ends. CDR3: CASLPLGAVPEAFF. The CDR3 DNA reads TGTGCCAGCTTACCTTTGGGGGCGGTCCCTGAAGCTTTCTTT.

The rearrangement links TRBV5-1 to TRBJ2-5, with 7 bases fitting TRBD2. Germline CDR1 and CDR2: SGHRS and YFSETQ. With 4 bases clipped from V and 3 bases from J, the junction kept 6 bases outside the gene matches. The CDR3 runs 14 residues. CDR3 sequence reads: CASSTGRGEETQYF. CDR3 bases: TGCGCCAGCAGCACCGGTCGGGGGGAAGAGACCCAGTACTTC.

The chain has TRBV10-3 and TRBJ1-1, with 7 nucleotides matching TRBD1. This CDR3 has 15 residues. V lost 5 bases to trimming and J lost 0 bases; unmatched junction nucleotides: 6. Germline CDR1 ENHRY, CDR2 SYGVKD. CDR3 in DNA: TGTGCCATCAGTTTTGGCAGGGGGATGAACACTGAAGCTTTCTTT. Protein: CAISFGRGMNTEAFF.

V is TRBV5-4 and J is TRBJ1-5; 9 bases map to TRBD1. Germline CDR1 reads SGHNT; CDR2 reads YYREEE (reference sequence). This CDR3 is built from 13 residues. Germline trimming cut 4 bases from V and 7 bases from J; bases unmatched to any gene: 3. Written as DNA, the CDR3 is TGTGCCAGCAGCGTGGGACAGGGCCAGCCCCAGCATTTT. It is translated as CASSVGQGQPQHF.

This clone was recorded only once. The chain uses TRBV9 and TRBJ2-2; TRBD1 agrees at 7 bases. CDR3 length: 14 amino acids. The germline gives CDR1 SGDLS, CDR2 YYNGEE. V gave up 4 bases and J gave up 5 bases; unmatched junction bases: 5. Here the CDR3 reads CASSPRQGTGELFF. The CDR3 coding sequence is TGTGCCAGCAGCCCACGACAGGGAACCGGGGAGCTGTTTTTT.

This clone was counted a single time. In nucleotides, the CDR3 is TGCAGCGTTGTTACCCCCAGTAAGGATGCAACTAATGAAAAACTGTTTTTT. Translation gives CSVVTPSKDATNEKLFF. This sequence joins TRBV29-1 and TRBJ1-4; D is ambiguous. V lost 4 bases, J lost 0 bases, and 18 bases lay in between. This CDR3 has 17 residues. Germline-derived CDR1 and CDR2 are SQVTM and ANQGSEA.

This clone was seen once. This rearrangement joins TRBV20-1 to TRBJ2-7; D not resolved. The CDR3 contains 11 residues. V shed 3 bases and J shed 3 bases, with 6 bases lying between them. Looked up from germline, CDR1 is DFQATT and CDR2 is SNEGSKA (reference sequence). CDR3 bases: TGCAGTGCTAGTTGGGGCTACGAGCAGTACTTC. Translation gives CSASWGYEQYF.

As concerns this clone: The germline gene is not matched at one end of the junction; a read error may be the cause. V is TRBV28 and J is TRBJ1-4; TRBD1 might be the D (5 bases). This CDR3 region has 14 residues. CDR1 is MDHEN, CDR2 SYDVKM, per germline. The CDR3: CASRLRQNNEKLFF. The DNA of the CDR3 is TGTGCCAGCAGGTTGAGACAGAATAATGAAAAGCTGTTTTTT.

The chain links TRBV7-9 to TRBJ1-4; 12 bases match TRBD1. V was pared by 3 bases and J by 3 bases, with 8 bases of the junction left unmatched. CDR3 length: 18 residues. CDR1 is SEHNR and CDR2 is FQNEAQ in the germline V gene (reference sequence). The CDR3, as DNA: TGTGCCAGCAGCTTGGCCGGGACAGGGGGCATTTCTAATGAAAAACTGTTTTTT. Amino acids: CASSLAGTGGISNEKLFF.